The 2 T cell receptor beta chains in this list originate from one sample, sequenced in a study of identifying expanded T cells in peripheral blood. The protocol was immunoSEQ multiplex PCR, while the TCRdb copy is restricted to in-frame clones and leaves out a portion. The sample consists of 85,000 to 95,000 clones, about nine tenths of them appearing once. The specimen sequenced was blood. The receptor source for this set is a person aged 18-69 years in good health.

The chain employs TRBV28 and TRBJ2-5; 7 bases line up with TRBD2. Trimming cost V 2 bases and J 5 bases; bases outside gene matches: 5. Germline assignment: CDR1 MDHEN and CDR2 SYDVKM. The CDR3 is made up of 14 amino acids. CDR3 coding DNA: TGTGCCAGCAGTTTAGCGGGAGCGGTGGAGACCCAGTACTTC. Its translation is CASSLAGAVETQYF.

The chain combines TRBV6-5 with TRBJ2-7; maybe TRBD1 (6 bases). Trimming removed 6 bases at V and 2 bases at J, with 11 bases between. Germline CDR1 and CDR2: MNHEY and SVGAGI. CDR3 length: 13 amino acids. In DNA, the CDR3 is TGTGCCAGCAGGCGACAGGATACCTACGAGCAGTACTTC. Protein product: CASRRQDTYEQYF.